The clone carrying this T cell receptor beta chain was observed many times. Its antigen is not known. TCRdb re-called the reads through MiXCR, storing one row per CDR3 protein. This table has 150,000 or so distinct CDR3 sequences, about 6.5% appearing once. This specimen comes from a study of T cell repertoires in cytomegalovirus infection. Across the whole study: CMV infection together with matching HLA type was indicated by public TCR beta signatures.

Study results and limitations: Cumulative frequency of public TCR beta families picked out carriers of CMV plus the relevant HLA. What dominated the ex vivo response were HLA-C-restricted CMV-specific TCR beta clonotypes.

The CDR3 contains 14 residues. The germline gives CDR1 SGHTA, CDR2 FQGNSA. Trimming removed 0 bases at V and 1 base at J, with 7 bases between. This receptor was obtained from a human donor in good health (CMV status not recorded). Some clones in this sample may be carry-over from other donors' samples. Sequenced material: PBMCs. The J gene is TRBJ2-7, the V gene TRBV7-2, with D possibly TRBD2 on 6 matching bases. This chain's CDR3 is CASSLAGTSYEQYF. The DNA of the CDR3 is TGTGCCAGCAGCTTAGCGGGGACTTCCTACGAGCAGTACTTC.